This TCR beta chain was sequenced for a study of Tregs in tolerant kidney transplant recipients. Trimming took off 1 base at V and 0 bases at J, with 7 bases between the two ends. Germline V CDR1 and CDR2: KGHSH, LQKENI. CDR3 length: 15 residues. The method was immunoSEQ multiplex PCR; TCRdb's version includes in-frame clones alone and lacks a portion of them. This sample has 95,000 or so clones; over 85% occur once, and the top ten carry more than 1.5%. Related graft donors supplied nonmyeloablative bone marrow transplants, and mixed chimerism was transient. CD4+CD25+CD127- Tregs, CD4+CD25- non-Tregs, CD4 and CD8 cells were sorted. Broader study findings: Validation in larger populations is needed because few patients were studied.

Comment on this clone: Its matching antigen is unknown.

The V call is TRBV18, the J call TRBJ1-3; D uncertain. This specimen consisted of CD4+ T cells from blood (PBMCs), obtained 12 months after the transplant. The receptor was derived from a human patient who received a combined kidney and bone marrow transplant. Some T cells may possibly be graft donor cells. The CDR3 region has the DNA TGTGCCAGCTCACCACAAGTACTCTCTGGAAACACCATATATTTT. Translation: CASSPQVLSGNTIYF. The whole variable domain, remainder taken from reference TRBV18 and TRBJ1-3, is NAGVMQNPRHLVRRRGQEARLRCSPMKGHSHVYWYRQLPEEGLKFMVYLQKENIIDESGMPKERFSAEFPKEGPSILRIQQVVRGDSAAYFCASSPQVLSGNTIYFGEGSWLTVV.